A single sample is the source of the 24 T cell receptor beta chains below, sequenced in a study of cytomegalovirus exposure and HLA in healthy donors. This PCR relied on a set of 60 Vbeta primers and 13 Jbeta primers. Generated by immunoSEQ multiplex PCR, the TCRdb table keeps only in-frame clones and is missing some. The table records 250,000 to 350,000 clones, 75% to 90% of them present only once. Sequenced sample: PBMCs. The receptors here all came from a girl aged 2-10 years in good health and CMV-seronegative.

The chain links TRBV11-2 to TRBJ1-1, with 7 bases lining up with TRBD1. V shed 5 bases and J 0 bases; nucleotides not matched to a gene: 15. Germline V gene lookup returns CDR1 SGHAT and CDR2 FQNNGV. The CDR3 sequence is 18 residues long. The CDR3 bases are TGTGCCAGCAGCCACCCCCGAGACAGGGCGAATTTGAACACTGAAGCTTTCTTT. Protein sequence: CASSHPRDRANLNTEAFF.

The chain links TRBV5-1 to TRBJ2-3; a weak D match, TRBD2 (5 bases). This CDR3 comprises 17 residues. The V end was cut by 0 bases, the J end by 0 bases, with 14 bases between. Germline V CDR1 and CDR2: SGHRS, YFSETQ. CDR3 coding DNA: TGCGCCAGCAGCTTGGGTCGGCGGGCTTCTAGCACAGATACGCAGTATTTT. Its protein product is CASSLGRRASSTDTQYF.

This clone has only one observation. The chain couples TRBV6-6 to TRBJ1-4; the D is unclear. The CDR3 has 13 amino acids. CDR1 is MNHNY, CDR2 SVGAGI, per germline (reference sequence). Deletions cut 8 bases from V and 3 bases from J, with 10 bases between. The CDR3 sequence: CASLQSSNEKLFF. In DNA form, the CDR3 reads TGTGCCAGCTTACAGTCTTCTAATGAAAAACTGTTTTTT.

The chain recombines TRBV2 with TRBJ2-1; D might be TRBD2 (6 bases). The germline V gene has CDR1 SNHLY and CDR2 FYNNEI. V shed 4 bases and J shed 6 bases, with 13 bases lying between them. The CDR3 covers 14 residues. The chain's CDR3 is CASSGGLSGNEQFF. The CDR3 DNA follows: TGTGCCAGCAGTGGGGGACTTTCGGGCAATGAGCAGTTCTTC.

The rearrangement joins TRBV6-1 to TRBJ1-5; possible D gene TRBD1, 6 bases. In germline, CDR1 is MNHNS, CDR2 SASEGT. V shed 4 bases and J shed 4 bases, with 14 bases lying between them. This CDR3 has 15 residues. The DNA for the CDR3 is TGTGCCAGCAGTGGGAATAGGGGGACAAATCAGCCCCAGCATTTT. It is translated as CASSGNRGTNQPQHF.

This clone was counted a few times. The CDR3 region is CASSELASVVANEQFF. Written as DNA, the CDR3 is TGCGCCAGCAGCGAACTAGCGAGCGTGGTGGCCAATGAGCAGTTCTTC. This chain connects TRBV4-1 to TRBJ2-1, with 7 bases aligning to TRBD2. V dropped 5 bases and J dropped 6; count of bases not matched to a gene: 13. The CDR3 is 16 amino acids. The germline V gene encodes CDR1 MGHRA and CDR2 YSYEKL.

The genes are TRBV18 and TRBJ2-3, with 13 nucleotides matching TRBD2. The CDR3 contains 18 residues. Germline V CDR1 and CDR2: KGHSH, LQKENI. V lost 2 bases, J lost 0 bases, and 5 bases stayed unmatched. As DNA, the CDR3 is TGTGCCAGCTCACCATGGGGGACTAGCGGGGCTAGCACAGATACGCAGTATTTT. Amino acid sequence: CASSPWGTSGASTDTQYF.

The CDR3 loop is CASSLAQRSDSPLHF. The CDR3 DNA reads as TGTGCCAGCAGCTTGGCCCAAAGGAGTGATTCACCCCTCCACTTT. J is TRBJ1-6 and V is TRBV5-4; D not resolved. The germline CDR1 and CDR2 sequences are SGHNT and YYREEE (reference sequence). The CDR3 is made up of 15 amino acids. Trimming pared 0 bases from V and 8 bases from J, leaving 12 bases between. Combining the CDR3 with reference TRBV5-4 and TRBJ1-6 gives the whole variable domain ETGVTQSPTHLIKTRGQQVTLRCSSQSGHNTVSWYQQALGQGPQFIFQYYREEENGRGNFPPRFSGLQFPNYSSELNVNALELDDSALYLCASSLAQRSDSPLHFGNGTRLTVT.

The V call is TRBV5-1, the J call TRBJ1-2; no clear D gene. The CDR3 length is 14 residues. Germline V gene lookup returns CDR1 SGHRS and CDR2 YFSETQ. Trimming stripped 0 bases from V and 7 bases from J, with 13 bases between. The CDR3 protein is CASSLGEHWAGYTF. The CDR3 DNA reads as TGCGCCAGCAGCTTGGGCGAGCATTGGGCTGGCTACACCTTC.

The rearrangement joins TRBV7-8 to TRBJ1-4; no firm D call. The V gene lost 5 bases and the J gene lost 4 bases, with 8 bases spanning the gap. The germline V gene has CDR1 SGHVS and CDR2 FQNEAQ. The CDR3 sequence is 13 residues long. The DNA of the CDR3 is TGTGCCAGCAGCCCCCCCAGTAATGAAAAACTGTTTTTT. It yields the protein CASSPPSNEKLFF.

Only a few counts were recorded for this clone. This chain connects TRBV19 to TRBJ1-1, with 9 bases fitting TRBD1. The germline gives CDR1 LNHDA, CDR2 SQIVND (reference sequence). With V trimmed by 3 bases and J by 1 base, 3 bases remained unmatched. CDR3 size: 15 residues. The CDR3 reads CASSMGDRANTEAFF. The CDR3 DNA reads as TGTGCCAGTAGTATGGGGGACAGGGCGAACACTGAAGCTTTCTTT.

This clone was seen once. The chain has TRBV10-2 and TRBJ2-1; D is perhaps TRBD2 (6 bases). Germline V gives CDR1 WSHSY, CDR2 SAAADI. V was cut by 5 bases and J by 6 bases, with 14 bases left in between. The CDR3 spans 14 residues. The CDR3 is CASSLVGSPNEQFF. The CDR3 region has the DNA TGCGCCAGCAGTCTGGTCGGGAGTCCCAATGAGCAGTTCTTC.

This chain joins TRBV11-2 and TRBJ1-6; 8 bases agree with TRBD1. Looked up from germline, CDR1 is SGHAT and CDR2 is FQNNGV. Trimming at V came to 6 bases and at J to 7 bases, leaving 8 bases not matched to a gene. The CDR3 totals 15 residues. CDR3 protein: CASRRGQGDNSPLHF. DNA of the CDR3: TGTGCCAGCAGACGAGGACAGGGAGACAATTCACCCCTCCACTTT.

The V call is TRBV29-1, the J call TRBJ1-3, with TRBD1 matching 8 bases. This CDR3 spans 17 amino acids. V was clipped by 2 bases and J by 3 bases; unmatched bases: 12. Germline lookup yields CDR1 SQVTM and CDR2 ANQGSEA. The CDR3, as DNA: TGCAGCGTTGAATATCGCACGGCAGACAGGGGTGGAAACACCATATATTTT. Translation gives CSVEYRTADRGGNTIYF.

The sample holds one count of this clone. The chain recombines TRBV6-4 with TRBJ2-1; 10 nucleotides line up with TRBD2. This CDR3 has 15 amino acids. In germline, CDR1 is MRHNA, CDR2 SNTAGT. V shed 3 bases, J shed 3 bases, and the junction held 2 bases outside the gene matches. This CDR3 is CASSDGTSDYNEQFF. The CDR3 coding sequence is TGTGCCAGCAGTGATGGGACTAGCGACTACAATGAGCAGTTCTTC.

The chain carries TRBV7-9 and TRBJ2-2; TRBD2 agrees at 9 bases. After removal of 2 bases from V and 4 bases from J, the junction contained 11 bases not matched to a gene. The germline V gene has CDR1 SEHNR and CDR2 FQNEAQ (reference sequence). The CDR3 is made up of 18 amino acids. DNA for the CDR3: TGTGCCAGCAGCTTACGACTGACGGCGGGGGGGAGCACCGGGGAGCTGTTTTTT. This encodes CASSLRLTAGGSTGELFF.

The chain recombines TRBV27 with TRBJ2-3; tentative D call: TRBD2 (6 bases). This CDR3 comprises 12 residues. From germline, CDR1 is MNHEY and CDR2 SMNVEV (reference sequence). Trimming took off 5 bases at V and 11 bases at J, with 14 bases between the two ends. This CDR3 reads CASSPGLPQQYF. CDR3 sequence (DNA): TGTGCCAGCAGTCCCGGACTACCACAGCAGTATTTT.

This rearrangement joins TRBV10-3 to TRBJ2-2; possible D gene TRBD1, 5 bases. Germline CDR1 and CDR2: ENHRY and SYGVKD. The CDR3 length is 14 residues. V dropped 4 bases and J dropped 0 bases, with 6 bases sitting between them. The DNA for the CDR3 is TGTGCCATCAGTGGCAGGGCGAACACCGGGGAGCTGTTTTTT. This encodes CAISGRANTGELFF.

This clone was seen more than once but under ten times. The chain uses TRBV6-6 and TRBJ2-7, with D tentatively TRBD1 (5 bases). The V end was cut by 7 bases, the J end by 3 bases, with 10 bases between. The CDR3 runs to 12 residues. Germline CDR1 MNHNY, CDR2 SVGAGI (reference sequence). CDR3 DNA: TGTGCCAGCACCCAGCAGGGCTACGAGCAGTACTTC. Translation: CASTQQGYEQYF.

V gene TRBV28 combines with J gene TRBJ2-5; weak D call: TRBD2 (6 bases). The CDR3 runs to 15 residues. The V gene lost 7 bases and the J gene lost 5 bases, with 20 bases spanning the gap. Germline V lookup: CDR1 MDHEN, CDR2 SYDVKM. The chain's CDR3 is CASTSFAGLRETQYF. In DNA form, the CDR3 reads TGTGCCAGCACTTCTTTTGCGGGGCTTCGGGAGACCCAGTACTTC.

V gene TRBV5-1 combines with J gene TRBJ2-2; D might be TRBD1 (6 bases). The germline CDR1 and CDR2 sequences are SGHRS and YFSETQ. Trimming removed 9 bases at V and 0 bases at J, with 12 bases between. The length of the CDR3 is 14 residues. Written as DNA, the CDR3 is TGCGCCACCCAGACAGGTTCGAACACCGGGGAGCTGTTTTTT. Translation: CATQTGSNTGELFF. The full variable domain, completed using reference TRBV5-1 and TRBJ2-2, is KAGVTQTPRYLIKTRGQQVTLSCSPISGHRSVSWYQQTPGQGLQFLFEYFSETQRNKGNFPGRFSGRQFSNSRSEMNVSTLELGDSALYLCATQTGSNTGELFFGEGSRLTVL.

For this clone: Other DNA sequences within the sample encode an identical CDR3. The chain recombines TRBV6-1 with TRBJ1-2; 7 positions agree with TRBD1. The trim removed 4 bases at V and 8 bases at J, leaving 4 bases unmatched. This CDR3 has 12 amino acids. The germline CDR1 and CDR2 sequences are MNHNS and SASEGT. The CDR3 loop reads CASSAQGDGYTF. CDR3 bases: TGTGCCAGCAGTGCCCAGGGGGACGGCTACACCTTC.

This chain links TRBV5-3 with TRBJ1-5, with D maybe TRBD1 (5 bases). TRBV5-3 has ORF status, its function being uncertain. Trimming shortened V by 2 bases and J by 7 bases, and 19 bases separated the two germline ends. The CDR3 length is 16 residues. The CDR3 DNA reads as TGTGCCAGAAGCTTTAATTGGATCGGGCAGGGCCAGCCCCAGCATTTT. It encodes CARSFNWIGQGQPQHF.

J is TRBJ1-2 and V is TRBV5-1; D unresolved. The CDR3 is made up of 15 amino acids. V lost 0 bases and J lost 4, with 13 bases in between. From germline, CDR1 is SGHRS and CDR2 YFSETQ. The CDR3 DNA sequence: TGCGCCAGCAGCTTGGCCCCGGGTACGGCCTATGGCTACACCTTC. Translation gives CASSLAPGTAYGYTF. Combining the CDR3 with reference TRBV5-1 and TRBJ1-2 gives the whole variable domain KAGVTQTPRYLIKTRGQQVTLSCSPISGHRSVSWYQQTPGQGLQFLFEYFSETQRNKGNFPGRFSGRQFSNSRSEMNVSTLELGDSALYLCASSLAPGTAYGYTFGSGTRLTVV.